These 23 T cell receptor beta chains were sequenced from one sample in a study of PD-L1 blockade in urothelial cancer. Time point defined: pretreatment peripheral blood. The assay was immunoSEQ multiplex PCR, and TCRdb's table has in-frame clones only and misses some. This table holds tens of thousands of clones, 75% found once. The sample was PBMCs, taken around atezolizumab (anti-PD-L1) treatment. The source is a man aged 65 to 79 with urothelial cancer.

A single count supports this clone. V is TRBV9 and J is TRBJ2-7; the match to TRBD2 covers 9 bases. The V and J ends lost 2 bases and 6 bases, in that order; junction bases with no gene match: 6. Germline lookup yields CDR1 SGDLS and CDR2 YYNGEE. The CDR3 covers 14 residues. The CDR3 region has the DNA TGTGCCAGCAGCGTCGGAGCGGGGGGTGGCGAGCAGTACTTC. Its protein product is CASSVGAGGGEQYF.

CDR3 sequence reads: CASGLPRTDTQYF. The CDR3 DNA reads as TGTGCCAGCGGGCTCCCTCGCACAGATACGCAGTATTTT. The chain uses TRBV6-1 and TRBJ2-3, with unresolved D. The CDR3 length is 13 residues. Trimming stripped 8 bases from V and 1 base from J, with 10 bases between. Germline V gene data show CDR1 as MNHNS and CDR2 as SASEGT.

In regard to this clone: An end of the junction differs from the germline gene, which may be a read error. The DNA of the CDR3 is TGTGCCAGCAGTTTAGATAGCGGGAGTCCTTACAATGAGCAGTTCTTC. Its translation is CASSLDSGSPYNEQFF. This chain connects TRBV7-6 to TRBJ2-1, with TRBD2 matching 9 bases. Germline-derived CDR1 and CDR2 are SGHVS and FNYEAQ. The CDR3 loop spans 16 amino acids.

CDR3 in DNA: TGCGCCAGCAGCACGGGACAGCTCATGAACACTGAAGCTTTCTTT. Protein sequence: CASSTGQLMNTEAFF. The chain employs TRBV5-1 and TRBJ1-1, with 7 bases fitting TRBD1. Looked up from germline, CDR1 is SGHRS and CDR2 is YFSETQ. Trimming removed 4 bases from V and 0 bases from J; junction bases left unmatched: 6. The CDR3 loop spans 15 amino acids.

The rearrangement links TRBV6-5 to TRBJ1-1; D might be TRBD1 (5 bases). The V gene lost 3 bases and the J gene lost 3 bases, with 14 bases spanning the gap. Germline CDR1 MNHEY, CDR2 SVGAGI. The CDR3 runs 15 residues. The chain's CDR3 is CASSYWGRVDTEAFF. The DNA of the CDR3 is TGTGCCAGCAGTTATTGGGGCAGGGTGGACACTGAAGCTTTCTTT.

The V and J genes are TRBV5-4 and TRBJ2-3; D possibly corresponds to TRBD1 (6 bases). CDR3 length equals 13 residues. Germline V gives CDR1 SGHNT, CDR2 YYREEE (reference sequence). Trimming cost V 0 bases and J 7 bases, with 9 bases left between them. CDR3 amino acids: CASSLGTDNTQYF. For the CDR3, the DNA is TGTGCCAGCAGCTTGGGGACAGATAATACGCAGTATTTT.

The chain is built from TRBV7-6 and TRBJ2-7; possible D gene TRBD1, 6 bases. V was shortened by 5 bases and J by 3 bases, with 23 bases between the two germline ends. CDR1 and CDR2 (germline): SGHVS, FNYEAQ. This CDR3 contains 17 residues. This CDR3 reads CASSATAQGGPLYEQYF. The DNA of the CDR3 is TGTGCCAGCAGCGCCACAGCACAGGGTGGCCCTCTCTACGAGCAGTACTTC.

This rearrangement joins TRBV27 to TRBJ1-1; D gene unclear. Germline loops: CDR1 MNHEY, CDR2 SMNVEV (reference sequence). The CDR3 is made up of 11 amino acids. Between the trimmed V and J ends, which lost 3 bases and 5 bases, there was a span of 4 bases. The CDR3 here is CASSFGTEAFF. The DNA for the CDR3 is TGTGCCAGCAGTTTCGGGACTGAAGCTTTCTTT.

The CDR3 region is CASMAGRTDTQYF. The CDR3, as DNA: TGTGCCAGCATGGCGGGACGCACAGATACGCAGTATTTT. The chain links TRBV6-1 to TRBJ2-3; tentative D call: TRBD2 (6 bases). V was cut by 7 bases and J by 1 base, with 9 bases left in between. CDR1 is MNHNS, CDR2 SASEGT, per germline. This CDR3 comprises 13 residues.

This clone was seen a few times. A junction end diverges from the germline sequence, so it may reflect a read error. V gene TRBV7-7 combines with J gene TRBJ2-5; 8 bases match TRBD1. The CDR3 consists of 15 residues. CDR1 and CDR2 from the germline V gene are SSHAT and FNYEAQ (reference sequence). The CDR3 sequence is CASSLRQGARETQYF. The CDR3, as DNA: TGTGCTAGCAGCTTACGGCAGGGGGCGAGGGAGACCCAGTACTTC.

The rearrangement joins TRBV5-6 to TRBJ1-2; D not resolved. The CDR3 runs 14 residues. V lost 0 bases and J 4 bases, leaving 10 bases between the germline ends. Germline assignment: CDR1 SGHDT and CDR2 YYEEEE. The CDR3 here is CASSLAGQIYGYTF. CDR3 sequence (DNA): TGTGCCAGCAGCTTGGCTGGGCAGATCTATGGCTACACCTTC.

This clone was observed a handful of times. The rearrangement uses TRBV11-3 and TRBJ2-5; D may be TRBD2 (6 bases). The germline V gene encodes CDR1 SGHNT and CDR2 YENEEA. Trimming pared 8 bases from V and 1 base from J, leaving 14 bases between. CDR3 length: 14 residues. This CDR3 reads CASGPGEFQETQYF. DNA of the CDR3: TGTGCCAGCGGGCCGGGGGAGTTCCAAGAGACCCAGTACTTC.

The chain couples TRBV27 to TRBJ1-1, with 9 nucleotides matching TRBD1. Germline values: CDR1 MNHEY, CDR2 SMNVEV (reference sequence). CDR3 length: 16 amino acids. V lost 5 bases, J lost 10 bases, and 17 bases stayed unmatched. The CDR3 is CASSARTGDPWRGAFF. DNA of the CDR3: TGTGCCAGCAGTGCCCGGACAGGGGACCCCTGGCGGGGAGCTTTCTTT.

This sequence joins TRBV19 and TRBJ2-4, with TRBD2 matching over 9 bases. The germline V gene encodes CDR1 LNHDA and CDR2 SQIVND (reference sequence). The CDR3 spans 17 residues. J was trimmed by 1 base and V by 2 bases; bases with no gene match: 6. DNA for the CDR3: TGTGCCAGTAGTATATTTACTAGCGGGCAGGCCAAAAACATTCAGTACTTC. The encoded protein is CASSIFTSGQAKNIQYF.

CDR3 amino acids: CASSARGRGGNQPQHF. DNA for the CDR3: TGTGCCAGTAGCGCAAGGGGGAGGGGTGGGAATCAGCCCCAGCATTTT. The gene calls are TRBV19 and TRBJ1-5, with D perhaps TRBD1 (6 bases). This CDR3 has 16 residues. The ends were cut back, 6 bases at V and 4 bases at J, with 19 bases in the middle. Germline loops: CDR1 LNHDA, CDR2 SQIVND (reference sequence).

V is TRBV11-2 and J is TRBJ1-3; 7 bases agree with TRBD1. This CDR3 is built from 15 residues. V shed 3 bases and J 2 bases; nucleotides not matched to a gene: 4. Looked up from germline, CDR1 is SGHAT and CDR2 is FQNNGV. CDR3 coding DNA: TGTGCCAGCAGCTTCGGGCAGGGGGCTGGAAACACCATATATTTT. Translating gives CASSFGQGAGNTIYF.

CDR3 DNA sequence: TGTGCCAGTAGTCTACAGGGGTACAATCAGCCCCAGCATTTT. As protein: CASSLQGYNQPQHF. The chain employs TRBV19 and TRBJ1-5; 7 nucleotides align to TRBD1. V lost 5 bases, J lost 3 bases, and 4 bases stayed unmatched. Germline CDR1 LNHDA, CDR2 SQIVND (reference sequence). This CDR3 contains 14 residues.

The chain recombines TRBV18 with TRBJ1-5, with D perhaps matching TRBD1 (6 bases). The germline gives CDR1 KGHSH, CDR2 LQKENI. The V gene lost 2 bases and the J gene lost 7 bases, with 12 bases spanning the gap. CDR3 length: 14 residues. The CDR3 sequence: CASSPSAGEQPQHF. CDR3 coding DNA: TGTGCCAGCTCACCATCGGCAGGGGAGCAGCCCCAGCATTTT. The full variable domain, rest sourced from reference TRBV18 and TRBJ1-5, is NAGVMQNPRHLVRRRGQEARLRCSPMKGHSHVYWYRQLPEEGLKFMVYLQKENIIDESGMPKERFSAEFPKEGPSILRIQQVVRGDSAAYFCASSPSAGEQPQHFGDGTRLSIL.

The rearrangement uses TRBV4-1 and TRBJ2-5, with 8 bases lining up with TRBD2. Germline CDR1 and CDR2: MGHRA and YSYEKL. J was trimmed by 1 base and V by 1 base; bases with no gene match: 5. The CDR3 has 16 amino acids. The CDR3 is CASSQVSGGGQETQYF. The CDR3 DNA reads TGCGCCAGCAGCCAAGTCTCGGGGGGGGGCCAAGAGACCCAGTACTTC.

CDR3 sequence reads: CASSQRDNPGQTYEQYF. The CDR3 region has the DNA TGTGCCAGCAGTCAAAGAGACAACCCGGGACAGACGTACGAGCAGTACTTC. J is TRBJ2-7 and V is TRBV27; 7 bases agree with TRBD1. This CDR3 has 17 residues. With 5 bases clipped from V and 4 bases from J, the junction kept 17 bases outside the gene matches. The germline gives CDR1 MNHEY, CDR2 SMNVEV (reference sequence).

This chain joins TRBV11-2 and TRBJ2-7; possible D gene TRBD1, 6 bases. Germline CDR1 SGHAT, CDR2 FQNNGV. The V end lost 3 bases, the J end lost 2 bases, and 14 bases lay between the germline ends. This CDR3 contains 15 residues. The CDR3 here is CASSLYRVGAYEQYF. The CDR3 DNA is TGTGCCAGCAGCTTGTACAGGGTCGGAGCCTACGAGCAGTACTTC.

The V gene is TRBV19, the J gene TRBJ2-2; D is perhaps TRBD1 (6 bases). V was clipped by 6 bases and J by 0 bases, with 8 bases between them. From germline, CDR1 is LNHDA and CDR2 SQIVND (reference sequence). The CDR3 spans 14 residues. The CDR3 nucleotides read TGTGCCAGTAGGGGGGCGTCGAACACCGGGGAGCTGTTTTTT. Its translation: CASRGASNTGELFF.

This chain links TRBV4-1 with TRBJ2-3; 11 bases match TRBD1. Germline values: CDR1 MGHRA, CDR2 YSYEKL. The CDR3 loop spans 16 amino acids. Unmatched junction bases numbered 5, after V lost 2 bases and J lost 4 bases. The CDR3 here is CASSQPGQGGPDTQYF. CDR3 sequence (DNA): TGCGCCAGCAGCCAACCGGGACAGGGGGGTCCAGATACGCAGTATTTT.